The T cell receptor beta chain described here comes from a study of beta chain features in type 1 diabetes. Whole-study context: On cell yields, gender and age, patients and healthy donors were similar. Study conclusions and caveats: There was a moderate but significant shortening of TCRB CDR3s in all four CD4+ subsets of Type 1 diabetes patients.

All of the sorted populations showed purity greater than 98%. V shed 8 bases and J 1 base; nucleotides not matched to a gene: 5. In germline, CDR1 is GTSNPN, CDR2 SVGIG (reference sequence). This CDR3 contains 14 residues. With respect to this clone: The antigen remains unidentified.

Investigators reverse transcribed all isolated RNA, so they sequenced expressed TCRB transcripts. Sequenced by immunoSEQ multiplex PCR; TCRdb stores in-frame clones only, minus some. Among a few hundred thousand clones listed, 13% were seen once. Sequenced input: naive CD4+ T cells from blood. The clonotype originates from a woman aged 18-29 years with type 1 diabetes. The chain carries TRBV30 and TRBJ2-2; 9 nucleotides agree with TRBD2. The CDR3 sequence is CAGSGRRNTGELFF. The CDR3 coding sequence is TGTGCCGGTAGCGGGAGAAGGAACACCGGGGAGCTGTTTTTT.